The rows below give T cell receptor beta chains drawn from one sample of a study of T cells after yellow fever vaccination. One entry per CDR3 protein results from TCRdb running MiXCR on the 5' RACE reads. The top ten clones hold around 33% of a sample with approximately 160,000 distinct CDR3 sequences, around 9% of them seen once. The sequenced sample was CD8+ T cells sorted from PBMCs, obtained 45 days after the yellow fever booster vaccination. The receptors were gathered from a man aged 18-30 years who received the YFV17D yellow fever vaccine. Each CDR3 is given with its conserved first and last residue. Fields, in order: V gene, J gene, D gene, CDR3 protein. The D gene is left open where the match is weak.

TRBV6-4	TRBJ1-1	TRBD1	CASSATRDRGHTEAFF
TRBV6-2/TRBV6-3	TRBJ2-2	.	CASSYAVGGWNTGELFF
TRBV9	TRBJ2-5	TRBD2	CASSQGAGEGETQYF
TRBV7-9	TRBJ2-5	.	CASSTNGGSRETQYF
TRBV19	TRBJ2-2	TRBD1	CASSIRDRGGELFF
TRBV19	TRBJ2-2	.	CASSIGAAGELFF
TRBV5-1	TRBJ2-7	.	CASSLGERPYEQYF
TRBV7-2	TRBJ1-2	.	CASSLEAFYGYTF
TRBV6-2/TRBV6-3	TRBJ1-1	.	CASTKGGNTEAFF
TRBV29-1	TRBJ2-7	.	CSVLLPGTYEQYF
TRBV5-8	TRBJ1-2	.	CASSLARKGYGYTF
TRBV7-2	TRBJ2-2	.	CASSLGGPSTGELFF
TRBV7-9	TRBJ1-1	.	CASSPGRARGTEAFF
TRBV4-1	TRBJ1-5	.	CASSPNGRSNQPQHF
TRBV4-3	TRBJ1-4	.	CASSQGAGQSRNEKLFF
TRBV6-5	TRBJ2-3	TRBD2	CASSYGGGAGDTQYF
TRBV4-1	TRBJ1-3	.	CASSQTDRMGDTIYF
TRBV12-3/TRBV12-4	TRBJ1-5	.	CASSLVQGGDQPQHF
TRBV12-3/TRBV12-4	TRBJ1-4	TRBD1	CASSFDRGNEKLFF
TRBV13	TRBJ1-1	.	CASSLGLMGASNTEAFF
TRBV27	TRBJ2-7	.	CASSSSPSSYEQYF
TRBV27	TRBJ2-3	TRBD2	CASSSRTAGAVDTQYF
TRBV6-2/TRBV6-3	TRBJ2-2	TRBD1	CASSPGQGASGELFF
TRBV5-4	TRBJ2-2	.	CASQTGPTGELFF
TRBV6-5	TRBJ2-5	.	CASNPGVAETQYF
TRBV4-3	TRBJ2-2	.	CASSQGIGELFF
TRBV29-1	TRBJ1-2	.	CSVAGSLSGGYTF
TRBV11-2	TRBJ2-1	.	CASSSLREQFF
TRBV28	TRBJ1-2	.	CASSLNTGFDGYTF
TRBV19	TRBJ1-2	.	CASSWAAGGYGYTF
TRBV5-1	TRBJ1-2	TRBD1	CASSWVDRANGYTF
TRBV7-9	TRBJ2-3	TRBD2	CASSLLAGTTTDTQYF
TRBV11-2	TRBJ1-4	.	CASSSGLSGTNEKLFF
TRBV7-9	TRBJ2-1	.	CASSFRDFYNEQFF
TRBV14	TRBJ2-5	.	CASSPNWYEEETQYF
TRBV12-3/TRBV12-4	TRBJ2-5	.	CASSFGETQYF
TRBV29-1	TRBJ2-3	.	CSVEVPAAGTDTQYF
TRBV5-4	TRBJ1-6	TRBD1	CASSPDRGDSPLHF
TRBV7-9	TRBJ2-3	.	CASSLAVVGTDTQYF
TRBV21-1	TRBJ2-3	.	CASTNGTDKTDTQYF
TRBV27	TRBJ1-1	.	CASSPRVGYSEAFF
TRBV7-2	TRBJ2-2	.	CASSLGGGTTGELFF
TRBV6-2/TRBV6-3	TRBJ2-7	.	CASRYDGPYEQYF
TRBV24-1	TRBJ2-3	TRBD2	CATSDSSGVRDTQYF
TRBV6-5	TRBJ2-5	TRBD2	CASSPYSTAGGPETQYF
TRBV29-1	TRBJ2-2	.	CSVLGGRELFF
TRBV19	TRBJ2-1	TRBD2	CASTPLAGGAEQFF
TRBV5-1	TRBJ1-2	.	CASSFDGSNYGYTF
TRBV4-1	TRBJ2-5	TRBD2	CASSQRLAGGPQETQYF
TRBV12-3/TRBV12-4	TRBJ2-2	.	CASSLTGLLFF
TRBV15	TRBJ2-1	TRBD2	CATSRGLGEGNEQFF
TRBV6-2/TRBV6-3	TRBJ2-7	.	CASSYLQGGFYEQYF
TRBV29-1	TRBJ2-1	.	CSAPRLASDPREQFF
TRBV7-9	TRBJ2-5	TRBD2	CASSLVTAGATQETQYF
TRBV27	TRBJ1-6	.	CASSPVRRYVWANSPLHF
TRBV3-1	TRBJ1-2	.	CASSQSWVGYTF
TRBV24-1	TRBJ2-3	TRBD1	CATSDLATGEATNTQYF
TRBV29-1	TRBJ1-3	.	CSVGIPGRGNTIYF
TRBV25-1	TRBJ1-2	.	CASSEWQPLGGYTF
TRBV4-2	TRBJ1-1	TRBD1	CASKIAGTANTEAFF